The clone carrying this T cell receptor beta chain was counted many times. TCRdb reanalysed the 5' RACE reads using MiXCR and keeps one entry per CDR3 protein. Of 120,000 to 150,000 distinct CDR3 sequences in the sample, approximately 5.7% are singletons; the top ten hold 2% to 2.5%. The data originate from a study of T-cell memory formation after mild COVID-19. Germline V gives CDR1 MNHNS, CDR2 SASEGT. V was cut by 5 bases and J by 3 bases, with 15 bases left in between. There are 15 residues in the CDR3. The rearrangement links TRBV6-1 to TRBJ2-3; D is perhaps TRBD1 or TRBD2 (7 bases each). The sample comprised PBMCs or a T cell subset sorted from them (not recorded which). This TCR was recovered from an adult woman who had mild COVID-19 (a few samples of this study predate the infection). Cell type and time point are not known. CDR3 DNA sequence: TGTGCCAGCAGTCTGCGACAGGGAGGGACAGATACGCAGTATTTT. Amino acid sequence: CASSLRQGGTDTQYF.